This note documents a single T cell receptor (beta chain) sequence. Libraries were prepared by immunoSEQ multiplex PCR; TCRdb keeps only in-frame clonotypes and omits some of them. Of around 130,000 clones listed, around nine tenths were seen once; the top ten hold about 8%. This entry comes from a study of identifying expanded T cells in peripheral blood. Unmatched junction bases numbered 2, after V lost 3 bases and J lost 2 bases. This CDR3 has 14 residues. CDR1 WNHNN and CDR2 SYGVQD come from the germline V gene (reference sequence). The chain employs TRBV10-1 and TRBJ2-7; TRBD2 matches at 9 bases. Sequenced material: blood. The receptor's source is a person between 18 and 69 years old in good health. CDR3 in amino acids: CASSDSGSTYEQYF. The CDR3 DNA sequence: TGCGCCAGCAGTGATAGCGGGAGCACCTACGAGCAGTACTTC.